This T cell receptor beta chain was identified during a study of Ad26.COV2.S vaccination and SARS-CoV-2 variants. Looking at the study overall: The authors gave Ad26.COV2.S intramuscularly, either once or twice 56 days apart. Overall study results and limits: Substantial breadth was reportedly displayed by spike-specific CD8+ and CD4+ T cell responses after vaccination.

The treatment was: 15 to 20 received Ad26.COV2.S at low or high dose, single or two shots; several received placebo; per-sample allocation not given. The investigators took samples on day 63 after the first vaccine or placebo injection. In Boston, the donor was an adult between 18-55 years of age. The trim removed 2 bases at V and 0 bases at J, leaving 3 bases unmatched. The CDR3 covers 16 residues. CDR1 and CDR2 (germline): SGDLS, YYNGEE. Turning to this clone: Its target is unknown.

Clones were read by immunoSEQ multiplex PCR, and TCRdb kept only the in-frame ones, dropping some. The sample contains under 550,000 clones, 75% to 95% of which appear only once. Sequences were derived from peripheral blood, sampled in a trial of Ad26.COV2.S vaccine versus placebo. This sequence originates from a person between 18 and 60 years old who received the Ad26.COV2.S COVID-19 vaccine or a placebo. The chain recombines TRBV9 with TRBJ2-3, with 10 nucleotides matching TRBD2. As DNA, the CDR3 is TGTGCCAGCAGCGTCGGGACTAGCGAAAGCACAGATACGCAGTATTTT. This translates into CASSVGTSESTDTQYF.